Listed here are 26 T cell receptor beta chains from one sample, sequenced in a study of cytomegalovirus exposure and HLA in healthy donors. This PCR relied on a set of 60 Vbeta primers and 13 Jbeta primers. TCRdb keeps only in-frame clones here, not all; method: immunoSEQ multiplex PCR. The sample lists 150,000 to 200,000 clones, less than 90% occurring once. Source material: PBMCs. These receptors were obtained from a middle-aged man in good health and CMV-seronegative.

The chain recombines TRBV7-2 with TRBJ2-3; 9 bases are shared with TRBD2. The germline gives CDR1 SGHTA, CDR2 FQGNSA. The CDR3 has 17 residues. Trimming took 0 bases from V and 2 from J; bases not matched to a gene: 6. The CDR3 DNA reads as TGTGCCAGCAGCTTAGCCCGCTGGACTAGCGCCACAGATACGCAGTATTTT. Translated: CASSLARWTSATDTQYF.

The chain has TRBV30 and TRBJ2-1, with D perhaps TRBD2 (5 bases). The V end lost 3 bases, the J end lost 6 bases, and 15 bases lay between the germline ends. The CDR3 length is 14 residues. Germline lookup yields CDR1 GTSNPN and CDR2 SVGIG (reference sequence). The CDR3, as DNA: TGTGCCTGGAGCCCCCAGAGGGTGAGCAATGAGCAGTTCTTC. Translation gives CAWSPQRVSNEQFF.

The chain combines TRBV9 with TRBJ2-5; TRBD2 aligns across 11 bases. CDR1 and CDR2 (germline): SGDLS, YYNGEE. Trimming took 4 bases from V and 2 from J; bases not matched to a gene: 10. The CDR3 is made up of 17 amino acids. This CDR3 reads CASSPGTSGGGQETQYF. CDR3 nucleotides: TGTGCCAGCAGCCCCGGGACTAGCGGAGGGGGGCAAGAGACCCAGTACTTC.

This chain uses TRBV7-6 with TRBJ2-5, with D perhaps TRBD2 (6 bases). V was clipped by 5 bases and J by 4 bases, with 29 bases between them. This CDR3 is built from 19 residues. Looked up from germline, CDR1 is SGHVS and CDR2 is FNYEAQ. DNA for the CDR3: TGTGCCAGCAGCCTCACAACCCCCAACCCATGGGGGGTAGGAGAGACCCAGTACTTC. Translation gives CASSLTTPNPWGVGETQYF.

The gene calls are TRBV2 and TRBJ2-3; 7 bases map to TRBD1. Germline V gives CDR1 SNHLY, CDR2 FYNNEI. J was trimmed by 2 bases and V by 5 bases; bases with no gene match: 10. The length of the CDR3 is 16 residues. The chain's CDR3 is CASSKQGLRPTDTQYF. Written as DNA, the CDR3 is TGTGCCAGCAGTAAACAGGGGTTGAGGCCCACAGATACGCAGTATTTT.

The CDR3 bases are TGTGCCAGCAGCTTTGGTCCGGACAGGGTAGAGACCCAGTACTTC. Encoded protein: CASSFGPDRVETQYF. V and J are TRBV7-2 and TRBJ2-5; 8 positions agree with TRBD1. This CDR3 has 15 amino acids. Germline V lookup: CDR1 SGHTA, CDR2 FQGNSA. J gave up 4 bases and V 3 bases, and 7 bases lay outside the gene matches.

This clone has more than one count but fewer than ten. The V gene is TRBV2, the J gene TRBJ2-7; 8 nucleotides match TRBD1. J lost 4 bases, V lost 6 bases, and 8 bases had no gene match. Per the germline V gene, CDR1 is SNHLY and CDR2 is FYNNEI. CDR3 length equals 14 residues. CDR3 loop: CASSRTGLGYEQYF. CDR3 nucleotides: TGTGCCAGCAGCCGGACAGGGCTAGGATACGAGCAGTACTTC.

This chain connects TRBV19 to TRBJ2-2; perhaps TRBD2 as D (5 bases). The germline V gene has CDR1 LNHDA and CDR2 SQIVND (reference sequence). This CDR3 comprises 13 residues. V was trimmed by 4 bases and J by 5 bases, leaving 8 bases between them. CDR3 sequence reads: CASSRERTGELFF. The CDR3 nucleotides are TGTGCCAGTAGTAGGGAGCGGACCGGGGAGCTGTTTTTT.

This clone has more than one count but fewer than ten. This chain uses TRBV10-3 with TRBJ2-7; TRBD2 matches 7 bases. Per germline, CDR1 ENHRY and CDR2 SYGVKD. Trimming at V came to 3 bases and at J to 0 bases, leaving 5 bases not matched to a gene. The CDR3 runs 15 residues. The CDR3: CAISDWGGSSYEQYF. CDR3 nucleotide sequence: TGTGCCATCAGTGATTGGGGCGGGAGCTCCTACGAGCAGTACTTC.

This clone was observed once. The same CDR3 is also encoded by other DNA sequences in this sample. The chain joins TRBV5-1 to TRBJ2-7; 13 bases align to TRBD2. Trimming took 4 bases from V and 2 from J; bases not matched to a gene: 0. This CDR3 contains 14 residues. Germline lookup yields CDR1 SGHRS and CDR2 YFSETQ. The CDR3 region has the DNA TGCGCCAGCAGCGGGACTAGCGGGGCCTACGAGCAGTACTTC. This encodes CASSGTSGAYEQYF.

A single count supports this clone. V usage is TRBV7-9 and J usage is TRBJ1-3; 10 bases agree with TRBD1. Unmatched junction bases numbered 6, after V lost 5 bases and J lost 2 bases. Looked up from germline, CDR1 is SEHNR and CDR2 is FQNEAQ (reference sequence). This CDR3 region has 16 residues. This CDR3 is CASSPRQGATGNTIYF. In nucleotides, the CDR3 is TGTGCCAGCAGCCCGAGACAGGGGGCAACTGGAAACACCATATATTTT.

Only one count was recorded for this clone. The rearrangement links TRBV9 to TRBJ2-5; TRBD1 is a possible D gene (6 bases). The germline V gene encodes CDR1 SGDLS and CDR2 YYNGEE. The CDR3 length is 14 residues. Trimming stripped 3 bases from V and 5 bases from J, with 14 bases between. CDR3 nucleotides: TGTGCCAGCAGCGGGGATGACAGGCGTGAGACCCAGTACTTC. Its translation: CASSGDDRRETQYF.

Only one count was recorded for this clone. The chain carries TRBV15 and TRBJ1-4; possibly TRBD1 for D (5 bases). The V gene lost 3 bases and the J gene lost 8 bases, with 13 bases spanning the gap. Germline V CDR1 and CDR2: LNHNV, YYDKDF (reference sequence). This CDR3 contains 14 residues. The CDR3 sequence is CATSRQGLGEKLFF. In DNA, the CDR3 is TGTGCCACCAGCAGGCAGGGTCTTGGGGAAAAACTGTTTTTT.

The chain is built from TRBV7-2 and TRBJ2-3, with 10 bases that match TRBD1. V trimming: 5 bases; J trimming: 1 base; junction bases outside the gene matches: 9. Germline V gene sequence: CDR1 SGHTA, CDR2 FQGNSA. This CDR3 has 17 residues. CDR3 in DNA: TGTGCCAGCAGCACTGGGACAGGGGATTATCGCACAGATACGCAGTATTTT. Translating gives CASSTGTGDYRTDTQYF. The full variable domain, rest sourced from reference TRBV7-2 and TRBJ2-3, is GAGVSQSPSNKVTEKGKDVELRCDPISGHTALYWYRQSLGQGLEFLIYFQGNSAPDKSGLPSDRFSAERTGGSVSTLTIQRTQQEDSAVYLCASSTGTGDYRTDTQYFGPGTRLTVL.

The count of this clone is one. An end of the junction does not agree with germline; a read error may underlie this. The CDR3 coding sequence is TGTTCCAGCAGCCATTTCCGGTCCCCTGGCATTCAGTACTTC. Its protein is CSSSHFRSPGIQYF. The chain has TRBV7-9 and TRBJ2-4; D is ambiguous. Germline CDR1 and CDR2: SEHNR and FQNEAQ (reference sequence). The CDR3 runs to 14 residues. Supplemented by reference TRBV7-9 and TRBJ2-4, the full variable domain reads DTGVSQNPRHKITKRGQNVTFRCDPISEHNRLYWYRQTLGQGPEFLTYFQNEAQLEKSRLLSDRFSAERPKGSFSTLEIQRTEQGDSAMYLCSSSHFRSPGIQYFGAGTRLSVL.

V and J are TRBV18 and TRBJ1-1; the D gene is possibly TRBD1 (5 bases). The germline V and J ends were trimmed by 0 bases and 10 bases, with 9 bases remaining between them. This CDR3 is 12 amino acids long. The germline gives CDR1 KGHSH, CDR2 LQKENI. As DNA, the CDR3 is TGTGCCAGCTCACCACCTTTAAGGGGAGCTTTCTTT. Its translation: CASSPPLRGAFF.

This clone was seen a handful of times. The DNA for the CDR3 is TGCGCCAGCCGCCACCCGACAGGGGTTGAGCAGTACTTC. Translated, it gives CASRHPTGVEQYF. This chain connects TRBV5-1 to TRBJ2-7; 8 positions agree with TRBD1. The germline V gene encodes CDR1 SGHRS and CDR2 YFSETQ. This CDR3 is 13 amino acids long. Losses at the gene ends were 7 bases for V and 7 bases for J; bases not matched to a gene: 10.

The chain recombines TRBV7-2 with TRBJ1-5; D is uncertain. The germline CDR1 and CDR2 sequences are SGHTA and FQGNSA. CDR3 length: 14 residues. The V gene lost 5 bases and the J gene lost 2 bases, with 10 bases spanning the gap. The CDR3 DNA sequence: TGTGCCAGCAGCCCCCGGAGGGGCAATCAGCCCCAGCATTTT. Amino acid sequence: CASSPRRGNQPQHF.

J is TRBJ1-1 and V is TRBV28, with 8 positions matching TRBD1. The length of the CDR3 is 16 residues. Germline lookup yields CDR1 MDHEN and CDR2 SYDVKM. Losses at the gene ends were 4 bases for V and 0 bases for J; bases not matched to a gene: 7. This chain's CDR3 is CASSSPGQVMNTEAFF. CDR3 DNA sequence: TGTGCCAGCAGTTCCCCGGGACAGGTTATGAACACTGAAGCTTTCTTT.

The rearrangement joins TRBV2 to TRBJ1-2, with a tentative D call TRBD1 (5 bases). Germline V gene data show CDR1 as SNHLY and CDR2 as FYNNEI. The CDR3 totals 12 residues. V was trimmed by 7 bases and J by 2 bases, leaving 8 bases between them. CDR3 sequence: CASTTDNYGYTF. The CDR3 region has the DNA TGTGCCAGCACGACAGACAACTATGGCTACACCTTC.

This rearrangement joins TRBV9 to TRBJ2-1; D might be TRBD2 (6 bases). The germline V gene has CDR1 SGDLS and CDR2 YYNGEE. V gave up 4 bases and J gave up 5 bases, with 10 bases separating them. The CDR3 spans 13 residues. The CDR3 DNA sequence: TGTGCCAGCAGCTCGGGACTCCACAATGAGCAGTTCTTC. Translation: CASSSGLHNEQFF.

The V gene is TRBV19, the J gene TRBJ1-2, with TRBD1 matching 12 bases. V was clipped by 4 bases and J by 8 bases; unmatched bases: 8. The CDR3 sequence is 15 residues long. In germline, CDR1 is LNHDA, CDR2 SQIVND (reference sequence). The CDR3 is CASSRWDRGRVGYTF. CDR3 sequence (DNA): TGTGCCAGTAGTAGATGGGACAGGGGGCGCGTAGGCTACACCTTC.

The chain carries TRBV7-8 and TRBJ2-1, with 8 bases identical to TRBD2. The CDR3 totals 16 residues. Germline values: CDR1 SGHVS, CDR2 FQNEAQ. The V segment lost 0 bases and the J segment 6 bases; nucleotides outside the gene matches: 7. CDR3: CASSLARRLAFNEQFF. Written as DNA, the CDR3 is TGTGCCAGCAGCTTAGCGAGGCGACTAGCGTTCAATGAGCAGTTCTTC.

This clone was counted only a few times. V gene TRBV7-3 combines with J gene TRBJ2-3, with a tentative D call TRBD2 (5 bases). The length of the CDR3 is 15 residues. V was trimmed by 5 bases and J by 3 bases, leaving 15 bases between them. CDR1 is SGHTA and CDR2 is FQGTGA in the germline V gene. CDR3 amino acids: CASSPNGKTTDTQYF. DNA for the CDR3: TGTGCCAGCAGCCCCAACGGGAAGACTACAGATACGCAGTATTTT.

V gene TRBV30 combines with J gene TRBJ1-6, with D maybe TRBD1 (6 bases). The CDR3 consists of 17 residues. The V gene lost 0 bases and the J gene lost 6 bases, with 18 bases spanning the gap. CDR1 and CDR2 from the germline V gene are GTSNPN and SVGIG (reference sequence). The DNA for the CDR3 is TGTGCCTGGAGTGTACAGGTATCCAGGGGCAGTAATTCACCCCTCCACTTT. Translating it yields CAWSVQVSRGSNSPLHF. Using reference TRBV30 and TRBJ1-6 for the parts outside the CDR3, the full variable domain is SQTIHQWPATLVQPVGSPLSLECTVEGTSNPNLYWYRQAAGRGLQLLFYSVGIGQISSEVPQNLSASRPQDRQFILSSKKLLLSDSGFYLCAWSVQVSRGSNSPLHFGNGTRLTVT.

V and J are TRBV28 and TRBJ2-2; the match to TRBD2 covers 7 bases. Germline values: CDR1 MDHEN, CDR2 SYDVKM. Trimming took 4 bases from V and 7 from J; bases not matched to a gene: 6. The CDR3 consists of 14 residues. CDR3 amino acids: CASSSRLADGELFF. Written as DNA, the CDR3 is TGTGCCAGCAGTTCCCGACTAGCCGACGGGGAGCTGTTTTTT. The entire variable domain, with the rest obtained from reference TRBV28 and TRBJ2-2, is as follows: DVKVTQSSRYLVKRTGEKVFLECVQDMDHENMFWYRQDPGLGLRLIYFSYDVKMKEKGDIPEGYSVSREKKERFSLILESASTNQTSMYLCASSSRLADGELFFGEGSRLTVL.